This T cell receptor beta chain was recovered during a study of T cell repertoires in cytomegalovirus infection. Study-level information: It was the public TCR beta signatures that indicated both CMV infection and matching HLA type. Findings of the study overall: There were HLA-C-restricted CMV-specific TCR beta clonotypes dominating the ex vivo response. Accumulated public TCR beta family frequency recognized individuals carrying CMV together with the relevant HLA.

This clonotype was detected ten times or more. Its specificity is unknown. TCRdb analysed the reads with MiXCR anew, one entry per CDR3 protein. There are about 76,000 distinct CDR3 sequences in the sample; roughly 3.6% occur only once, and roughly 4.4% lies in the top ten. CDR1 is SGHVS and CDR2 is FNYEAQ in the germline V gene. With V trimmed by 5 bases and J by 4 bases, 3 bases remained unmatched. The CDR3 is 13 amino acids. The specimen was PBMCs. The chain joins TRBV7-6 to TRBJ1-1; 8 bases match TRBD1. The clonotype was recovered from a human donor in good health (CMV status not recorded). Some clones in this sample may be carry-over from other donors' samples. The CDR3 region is CASSLGQGTEAFF. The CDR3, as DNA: TGTGCCAGCAGCCTTGGACAGGGCACTGAAGCTTTCTTT.